The 7 T cell receptor beta chains below all came from one sample that was sequenced in a study of post-analysis software for immune sequencing data. cDNA libraries of TCR beta carried unique molecular identifiers. TCRdb fed the PCR reads into MiXCR, producing one record per CDR3 protein. The sample gives roughly 620,000 distinct CDR3 sequences, roughly 46% of which show up once; under 2% is in the top ten. Notes on the study in general: Included in a set of about five TRBV segments more frequent in patients than controls were TRBV5-6, TRBV5-1 and TRBV20-1.

Their specific antigens are unknown. Sequencing was carried out using blood. Every receptor here comes from a girl aged 10-17 years with multiple sclerosis.

This clonotype showed up just a few times. This chain connects TRBV5-1 to TRBJ2-7; 8 bases match TRBD2. Trimming at V came to 4 bases and at J to 3 bases, leaving 15 bases not matched to a gene. The CDR3 is made up of 17 amino acids. Germline CDR1 and CDR2: SGHRS and YFSETQ. For the CDR3, the DNA is TGCGCCAGCAGCATGGATAACCGGGGGGGTACTGTCTACGAGCAGTACTTC. Translating it yields CASSMDNRGGTVYEQYF.

The V gene is TRBV24-1, the J gene TRBJ2-1, with D possibly being TRBD2 (5 bases). The CDR3 sequence is 14 residues long. Trimming shortened V by 4 bases and J by 3 bases, and 9 bases separated the two germline ends. Germline V gives CDR1 KGHDR, CDR2 SFDVKD. CDR3 sequence (DNA): TGTGCCACCAGTGACAGCGGCGACTACAATGAGCAGTTCTTC. Protein: CATSDSGDYNEQFF.

The rearrangement uses TRBV28 and TRBJ2-3; D possibly uses TRBD1 or TRBD2 (5 bases each). Per the germline V gene, CDR1 is MDHEN and CDR2 is SYDVKM. The CDR3 has 15 amino acids. V lost 8 bases and J lost 4, with 19 bases in between. This CDR3 reads CASSPPGRFPDTQYF. The CDR3 DNA reads TGTGCCAGCTCGCCTCCGGGACGCTTTCCAGATACGCAGTATTTT. Together with reference TRBV28 and TRBJ2-3, the CDR3 gives the full variable domain: DVKVTQSSRYLVKRTGEKVFLECVQDMDHENMFWYRQDPGLGLRLIYFSYDVKMKEKGDIPEGYSVSREKKERFSLILESASTNQTSMYLCASSPPGRFPDTQYFGPGTRLTVL.

This chain connects TRBV7-9 to TRBJ1-1, with 10 bases that match TRBD1. Germline loops: CDR1 SEHNR, CDR2 FQNEAQ (reference sequence). After removal of 6 bases from V and 5 bases from J, the junction contained 9 bases not matched to a gene. The CDR3 runs to 15 residues. CDR3 sequence: CASRGQGGWKTEAFF. The CDR3 DNA reads as TGTGCCAGCAGAGGACAGGGGGGTTGGAAGACTGAAGCTTTCTTT. Based on the CDR3 plus reference TRBV7-9 and TRBJ1-1, the full variable domain is DTGVSQNPRHKITKRGQNVTFRCDPISEHNRLYWYRQTLGQGPEFLTYFQNEAQLEKSRLLSDRFSAERPKGSFSTLEIQRTEQGDSAMYLCASRGQGGWKTEAFFGQGTRLTVV.

This chain connects TRBV12-3 or TRBV12-4 to TRBJ2-1, with D hard to call. Trimming removed 3 bases from V and 5 bases from J, with 14 bases in between. This CDR3 has 15 amino acids. The chain's CDR3 is CASSFPYPSNNEQFF. In nucleotides, the CDR3 is TGTGCCAGCAGTTTTCCTTATCCGTCAAACAATGAGCAGTTCTTC.

The gene calls are TRBV6-6 and TRBJ1-2, with TRBD1 as a possible D gene (6 bases). Germline values: CDR1 MNHNY, CDR2 SVGAGI (reference sequence). V was clipped by 2 bases and J by 1 base, with 17 bases between them. The CDR3 contains 17 residues. The CDR3 sequence is CASSYPMVGALNYGYTF. CDR3 bases: TGTGCCAGCAGTTACCCCATGGTGGGGGCCCTTAACTATGGCTACACCTTC.

A few counts support this clonotype. The chain combines TRBV5-1 with TRBJ2-7, with 7 positions matching TRBD2. The CDR3 is 15 amino acids. Germline trimming cut 4 bases from V and 2 bases from J; bases unmatched to any gene: 9. From germline, CDR1 is SGHRS and CDR2 YFSETQ. The CDR3 nucleotides read TGCGCCAGCAGCCCAACGGGGGGAGAGCCCTACGAGCAGTACTTC. Residues: CASSPTGGEPYEQYF.